The 30 T cell receptor beta chains given below trace back to one sample, sequenced in a study of blood T cell repertoires in COVID-19 (dated by TCRdb to 2019 to 2021). Library prep was done by the immunoSEQ multiplex PCR assay. TCRdb's version of the immuneACCESS table is confined to in-frame rearrangements and falls short of the full clone set. An unresolved V gene accounts for under half of the shortfall where checked; the remainder is of unknown origin. A total of just over 150,000 clones appear in this sample, less than 90% of them only once. About 2.5% of the sample is taken by the ten largest. The sample comprised peripheral blood. The receptors were sampled from a woman between 65 and 79 years old with acute or convalescent COVID-19.

The gene calls are TRBV7-2 and TRBJ2-3, with a possible D match to TRBD1 (5 bases). The CDR3 covers 15 residues. The V gene lost 1 base and the J gene lost 2 bases, with 10 bases spanning the gap. Germline V gene sequence: CDR1 SGHTA, CDR2 FQGNSA. CDR3 protein: CASSLGQGNTDTQYF. DNA for the CDR3: TGTGCCAGCAGCTTAGGTCAGGGTAACACAGATACGCAGTATTTT.

The V and J genes are TRBV7-2 and TRBJ1-5, with TRBD1 matching over 7 bases. With V trimmed by 1 base and J by 2 bases, 5 bases remained unmatched. The CDR3 runs to 16 residues. Looked up from germline, CDR1 is SGHTA and CDR2 is FQGNSA. CDR3: CASSLGVGTGNQPQHF. The CDR3 nucleotides read TGTGCCAGCAGCTTAGGGGTCGGGACAGGCAATCAGCCCCAGCATTTT.

The genes are TRBV18 and TRBJ1-5, with 8 bases lining up with TRBD1. The CDR3 contains 17 residues. Germline values: CDR1 KGHSH, CDR2 LQKENI. V dropped 0 bases and J dropped 4; count of bases not matched to a gene: 8. The CDR3 DNA sequence: TGTGCCAGCTCACCACCTCGGACAGGGAGGGGGAATCAGCCCCAGCATTTT. Translation: CASSPPRTGRGNQPQHF.

The chain combines TRBV12-3 or TRBV12-4 with TRBJ1-2; weak D call: TRBD1 (6 bases). This CDR3 contains 12 residues. V was pared by 8 bases and J by 8 bases, with 15 bases between. The CDR3 protein is CASVGGANGYTF. Here the CDR3 DNA reads TGTGCCAGCGTCGGGGGGGCAAACGGCTACACCTTC.

V is TRBV7-2 and J is TRBJ2-5, with D unclear. The CDR3 totals 14 residues. The germline V gene encodes CDR1 SGHTA and CDR2 FQGNSA. The germline V and J ends were trimmed by 4 bases and 0 bases, with 9 bases remaining between them. CDR3 coding DNA: TGTGCCAGCAGCTCCTGGTACAACCAAGAGACCCAGTACTTC. Its protein product is CASSSWYNQETQYF.

This sequence joins TRBV14 and TRBJ1-4; D possibly corresponds to TRBD1 (5 bases). The CDR3 length is 16 residues. Trimming removed 1 base from V and 0 bases from J, with 9 bases in between. Germline CDR1 is SGHDN and CDR2 is FVKESK. This CDR3 reads CASSQGQLATNEKLFF. CDR3 DNA: TGTGCCAGCAGCCAAGGACAGCTAGCAACTAATGAAAAACTGTTTTTT.

This chain joins TRBV6-2 or TRBV6-3 and TRBJ2-5; 10 bases agree with TRBD1. Germline CDR1 MNHEY, CDR2 SVGEGT. V was clipped by 5 bases and J by 3 bases; unmatched bases: 9. There are 16 residues in the CDR3. This CDR3 reads CASSRSGTGEEETQYF. The CDR3, as DNA: TGTGCCAGCAGTAGATCTGGGACAGGGGAGGAAGAGACCCAGTACTTC.

This chain connects TRBV13 to TRBJ2-7, with unresolved D. The CDR3 totals 14 residues. Per the germline V gene, CDR1 is PRHDT and CDR2 is FYEKMQ (reference sequence). The ends were cut back, 0 bases at V and 4 bases at J, with 10 bases in the middle. The CDR3 is CASSLGGSDYEQYF. In nucleotides, the CDR3 is TGTGCCAGCAGCTTAGGGGGCTCCGATTACGAGCAGTACTTC.

Only one count was recorded for this clone. This rearrangement joins TRBV10-3 to TRBJ2-1; D call uncertain. CDR3 size: 16 residues. Trimming shortened V by 0 bases and J by 1 base, and 10 bases separated the two germline ends. Germline CDR1 and CDR2: ENHRY and SYGVKD. Here the CDR3 DNA reads TGTGCCATCAGTGAGTCCGGTATGAAATCCTACAATGAGCAGTTCTTC. Translation: CAISESGMKSYNEQFF.

This chain uses TRBV28 with TRBJ1-1; the match to TRBD1 covers 11 bases. Per the germline V gene, CDR1 is MDHEN and CDR2 is SYDVKM. This CDR3 region has 17 residues. V gave up 1 base and J gave up 4 bases; unmatched junction bases: 8. The CDR3 DNA sequence: TGTGCCAGCAGTTTATTGCGGACAGGGGGCTGGGGCACTGAAGCTTTCTTT. Translation gives CASSLLRTGGWGTEAFF.

The chain joins TRBV5-1 to TRBJ1-4; D gene uncertain. This CDR3 has 16 amino acids. Trimming took off 0 bases at V and 2 bases at J, with 11 bases between the two ends. Germline-derived CDR1 and CDR2 are SGHRS and YFSETQ. CDR3 in amino acids: CASSLAPSPTNEKLFF. The CDR3 nucleotides read TGCGCCAGCAGCTTGGCCCCTTCTCCGACTAATGAAAAACTGTTTTTT.

The chain joins TRBV28 to TRBJ1-5; 8 nucleotides align to TRBD1. V shed 4 bases, J shed 3 bases, and the junction held 8 bases outside the gene matches. This CDR3 is built from 16 residues. Germline loops: CDR1 MDHEN, CDR2 SYDVKM. CDR3 in DNA: TGTGCCAGCAGTTCGTCCCGGGACAGGCTCAATCAGCCCCAGCATTTT. This codes for CASSSSRDRLNQPQHF. The full variable domain, completed using reference TRBV28 and TRBJ1-5, is DVKVTQSSRYLVKRTGEKVFLECVQDMDHENMFWYRQDPGLGLRLIYFSYDVKMKEKGDIPEGYSVSREKKERFSLILESASTNQTSMYLCASSSSRDRLNQPQHFGDGTRLSIL.

This rearrangement joins TRBV4-1 to TRBJ1-3; 8 bases map to TRBD1. The V gene end was trimmed by 4 bases and the J gene end by 2 bases; junction bases not matched to a gene: 10. In germline, CDR1 is MGHRA, CDR2 YSYEKL. This CDR3 comprises 17 residues. The CDR3 DNA follows: TGCGCCAGCAGCCGAAGGGGAGGACAGGGTGCTGGAAACACCATATATTTT. Protein product: CASSRRGGQGAGNTIYF.

The rearrangement links TRBV7-8 to TRBJ1-1, with TRBD1 matching 7 bases. Losses at the gene ends were 1 base for V and 5 bases for J; bases not matched to a gene: 7. This CDR3 is 15 amino acids long. Germline CDR1 reads SGHVS; CDR2 reads FQNEAQ. The CDR3 DNA reads TGTGCCAGCAGCTTAGTGGGCCAGGGGGGAACTGAAGCTTTCTTT. Amino acids: CASSLVGQGGTEAFF.

V usage is TRBV7-2 and J usage is TRBJ2-5; possible D gene TRBD2, 6 bases. There are 14 residues in the CDR3. From germline, CDR1 is SGHTA and CDR2 FQGNSA. With 7 bases removed from V and 3 bases from J, the gap between germline ends came to 15 bases. The CDR3 protein is CASTQRASEETQYF. CDR3 bases: TGTGCCAGCACCCAAAGGGCTAGCGAAGAGACCCAGTACTTC.

This clone was picked up one time. The J gene is TRBJ1-4, the V gene TRBV12-2; the table's D call, TRBD1, has no DNA check behind it. TRBV12-2 is a documented pseudogene. The CDR3 totals 15 residues. The CDR3 DNA reads TGTGCAAGTCGACCAAACAGGGGATCTAATGAAAAACTGTTTTTT. Its translation is CASRPNRGSNEKLFF.

The V call is TRBV2, the J call TRBJ2-1, with D hard to call. Germline CDR1 is SNHLY and CDR2 is FYNNEI. The CDR3 spans 15 residues. The V end was cut by 6 bases, the J end by 2 bases, with 14 bases between. This CDR3 is CASSQETLTYNEQFF. DNA for the CDR3: TGTGCCAGCAGCCAAGAGACATTAACCTACAATGAGCAGTTCTTC.

The genes are TRBV5-8 and TRBJ1-3; TRBD1 aligns across 10 bases. From germline, CDR1 is SGHTS and CDR2 YDEGEE. Trimming cost V 4 bases and J 0 bases; bases outside gene matches: 4. This CDR3 has 16 amino acids. CDR3: CASSARTGGSGNTIYF. CDR3 nucleotide sequence: TGTGCCAGCAGCGCCCGGACAGGGGGCTCTGGAAACACCATATATTTT.

The gene calls are TRBV2 and TRBJ2-5; 7 positions agree with TRBD1. This CDR3 comprises 15 residues. The germline V gene encodes CDR1 SNHLY and CDR2 FYNNEI. Unmatched junction bases numbered 6, after V lost 0 bases and J lost 5 bases. The CDR3 sequence is CASSEARGQVETQYF. The CDR3, as DNA: TGTGCCAGCAGTGAAGCCCGCGGACAGGTTGAGACCCAGTACTTC. Based on the CDR3 plus reference TRBV2 and TRBJ2-5, the full variable domain is EPEVTQTPSHQVTQMGQEVILRCVPISNHLYFYWYRQILGQKVEFLVSFYNNEISEKSEIFDDQFSVERPDGSNFTLKIRSTKLEDSAMYFCASSEARGQVETQYFGPGTRLLVL.

The chain employs TRBV7-2 and TRBJ1-1; 9 bases match TRBD1. Trimming cost V 5 bases and J 4 bases; bases outside gene matches: 5. The CDR3 length is 14 residues. CDR1 is SGHTA and CDR2 is FQGNSA in the germline V gene. The DNA for the CDR3 is TGTGCCAGCAGCCAAGGGACAGGGTTCACTGAAGCTTTCTTT. It encodes CASSQGTGFTEAFF.

The genes are TRBV5-1 and TRBJ1-6, with D tentatively TRBD1 (5 bases). The CDR3 length is 16 residues. V dropped 4 bases and J dropped 2 bases, with 13 bases sitting between them. CDR1 SGHRS and CDR2 YFSETQ come from the germline V gene. DNA of the CDR3: TGCGCCAGCAGCCAGGATCAGGGAACCTATAATTCACCCCTCCACTTT. Its protein is CASSQDQGTYNSPLHF.

This clone was observed once. The chain carries TRBV11-2 and TRBJ1-1, with D hard to call. Germline V gene sequence: CDR1 SGHAT, CDR2 FQNNGV. V lost 0 bases, J lost 5 bases, and 10 bases lay in between. The CDR3 extends over 14 amino acids. The CDR3 nucleotides read TGTGCCAGCAGCTTAGATCTGTTCGGGACTGAAGCTTTCTTT. Translation: CASSLDLFGTEAFF.

This clone was observed once. V usage is TRBV6-6 and J usage is TRBJ1-2; 9 nucleotides line up with TRBD1. The CDR3 covers 14 residues. Germline V gene sequence: CDR1 MNHNY, CDR2 SVGAGI (reference sequence). Trimming at V came to 2 bases and at J to 6 bases, leaving 4 bases not matched to a gene. The CDR3 bases are TGTGCCAGCAGTTACCTACAGGGGGCGGATGGCTACACCTTC. The encoded protein is CASSYLQGADGYTF.

The chain combines TRBV6-5 with TRBJ2-7, with D perhaps matching TRBD1 (6 bases). The germline CDR1 and CDR2 sequences are MNHEY and SVGAGI. The CDR3 sequence is 14 residues long. Trimming left V 6 bases short and J 4 bases short, with 16 bases between. This chain's CDR3 is CASRTLQGKYEQYF. The CDR3 DNA reads as TGTGCCAGCAGGACTCTCCAGGGGAAATACGAGCAGTACTTC.

The rearrangement joins TRBV5-8 to TRBJ1-5; D is possibly TRBD1 (6 bases). Trimming removed 2 bases at V and 3 bases at J, with 12 bases between. Germline assignment: CDR1 SGHTS and CDR2 YDEGEE. This CDR3 spans 15 amino acids. For the CDR3, the DNA is TGTGCCAGCAGCTTTTACAGGGTCCCCAATCAGCCCCAGCATTTT. Translation: CASSFYRVPNQPQHF.

The chain couples TRBV11-1 to TRBJ2-7; 8 bases match TRBD2. CDR3 size: 14 residues. V lost 6 bases to trimming and J lost 6 bases; unmatched junction nucleotides: 10. Germline V lookup: CDR1 SGHAT, CDR2 FQDESV (reference sequence). The CDR3: CASRAGTRDLEQYF. CDR3 sequence (DNA): TGTGCCAGCAGGGCCGGGACTAGGGATCTCGAGCAGTACTTC.

The count of this clone is one. The rearrangement uses TRBV7-2 and TRBJ2-7, with D possibly TRBD1 on 5 matching bases. There are 14 residues in the CDR3. The V end lost 5 bases, the J end lost 1 base, and 12 bases lay between the germline ends. CDR1 and CDR2 from the germline V gene are SGHTA and FQGNSA. The CDR3 loop is CASSVTGTSYEQYF. DNA for the CDR3: TGTGCCAGCAGCGTTACAGGTACTTCCTACGAGCAGTACTTC.

V gene TRBV5-1 combines with J gene TRBJ2-3; D is ambiguous. The ends were cut back, 2 bases at V and 0 bases at J, with 4 bases in the middle. Germline V lookup: CDR1 SGHRS, CDR2 YFSETQ. The CDR3 is made up of 13 amino acids. This chain's CDR3 is CASSFGSTDTQYF. CDR3 in DNA: TGCGCCAGCAGCTTCGGGAGCACAGATACGCAGTATTTT.

The rearrangement uses TRBV28 and TRBJ2-6, with a possible D match to TRBD1 (6 bases). Germline assignment: CDR1 MDHEN and CDR2 SYDVKM. Trimming left V 5 bases short and J 0 bases short, with 17 bases between. The CDR3 has 18 amino acids. The CDR3 DNA reads TGTGCCAGCAGTACGGGACACTCCCCTAGCTCTGGGGCCAACGTCCTGACTTTC. Translating gives CASSTGHSPSSGANVLTF.

The table lists this clone with a count of one. The chain couples TRBV21-1 to TRBJ2-5; the D segment call TRBD2 is taken from the table without a DNA check. TRBV21-1 is given as a pseudogene. The CDR3 loop spans 15 amino acids. CDR3 loop: CASSKDGPGKETQYF. DNA for the CDR3: TGTGCCAGCAGCAAAGACGGGCCGGGGAAAGAGACCCAGTACTTC.